A selection of T cell receptor beta chains follows, all from one sample in a study of cytomegalovirus exposure and HLA in healthy donors. Data came from immunoSEQ multiplex PCR; TCRdb stores just in-frame clones and leaves some out. The sample lists about 140,000 clones, 80% occurring once. What was sequenced was PBMCs. The source is a man aged 50-60 years in good health and CMV-seronegative. CDR3s include the opening cysteine and the closing phenylalanine or tryptophan. The order of the fields is clone size, D gene, J gene, V gene, CDR3 protein, CDR3 DNA. The D gene is left open where the match is weak. Rows give clone size only sometimes, using once, few, many, or a class for an expanded clone.

clone_size: .
d_call: TRBD1
j_call: TRBJ2-4
v_call: TRBV7-9
cdr3_aa: CASSTQGSEDIQYF
cdr3_nt: TGTGCCAGCAGCACACAGGGGAGTGAGGACATTCAGTACTTC

clone_size: .
d_call: TRBD2
j_call: TRBJ2-3
v_call: TRBV7-9
cdr3_aa: CASSPGGRGADTQYF
cdr3_nt: TGTGCCAGCAGCCCCGGGGGGAGGGGCGCAGATACGCAGTATTTT

clone_size: .
d_call: .
j_call: TRBJ1-5
v_call: TRBV6-6
cdr3_aa: CASSQTNQPQHF
cdr3_nt: TGTGCCAGCAGCCAGACAAATCAGCCCCAGCATTTT

clone_size: few
d_call: TRBD1
j_call: TRBJ1-1
v_call: TRBV6-6
cdr3_aa: CASSHLTGDTEAFF
cdr3_nt: TGTGCCAGCAGTCACCTGACAGGGGACACTGAAGCTTTCTTT

clone_size: .
d_call: TRBD1
j_call: TRBJ2-1
v_call: TRBV5-1
cdr3_aa: CASRRTGGSNNEQFF
cdr3_nt: TGCGCCAGCAGACGTACAGGGGGATCAAACAATGAGCAGTTCTTC

clone_size: .
d_call: .
j_call: TRBJ1-5
v_call: TRBV18
cdr3_aa: CASSPDFRGREPQHF
cdr3_nt: TGTGCCAGCTCTCCAGACTTCAGGGGTCGCGAGCCCCAGCATTTT

clone_size: few
d_call: .
j_call: TRBJ2-7
v_call: TRBV30
cdr3_aa: CAWTDGSSYEQYF
cdr3_nt: TGTGCCTGGACAGACGGGAGCTCCTACGAGCAGTACTTC

clone_size: .
d_call: TRBD2
j_call: TRBJ2-1
v_call: TRBV5-1
cdr3_aa: CASSLGSGGSLSSYNEQFF
cdr3_nt: TGCGCCAGCAGCTTGGGTAGCGGGGGGTCCTTGAGCTCCTACAATGAGCAGTTCTTC

clone_size: .
d_call: .
j_call: TRBJ2-1
v_call: TRBV19
cdr3_aa: CASSIRAHKYNEQFF
cdr3_nt: TGTGCCAGTAGTATCAGGGCACACAAGTACAATGAGCAGTTCTTC

clone_size: once
d_call: TRBD2
j_call: TRBJ2-7
v_call: TRBV30
cdr3_aa: CAWSQVSGGEQYF
cdr3_nt: TGTGCCTGGAGTCAGGTTAGCGGGGGCGAGCAGTACTTC

clone_size: .
d_call: .
j_call: TRBJ2-5
v_call: TRBV11-2
cdr3_aa: CASSSRGGAGWETQYF
cdr3_nt: TGTGCCAGCAGCTCTCGTGGAGGCGCGGGATGGGAGACCCAGTACTTC

clone_size: .
d_call: TRBD1
j_call: TRBJ2-2
v_call: TRBV28
cdr3_aa: CASLEGTGGHGELFF
cdr3_nt: TGTGCCAGCCTCGAAGGGACAGGGGGCCACGGGGAGCTGTTTTTT

clone_size: .
d_call: TRBD1
j_call: TRBJ2-5
v_call: TRBV6-1
cdr3_aa: CASSVLQGAGETQYF
cdr3_nt: TGTGCCAGCAGTGTATTACAGGGGGCTGGGGAGACCCAGTACTTC

clone_size: .
d_call: .
j_call: TRBJ1-4
v_call: TRBV6-5
cdr3_aa: CASSRGAFGEKLFF
cdr3_nt: TGTGCCAGCAGTCGGGGGGCCTTCGGTGAAAAACTGTTTTTT

clone_size: .
d_call: TRBD1
j_call: TRBJ1-1
v_call: TRBV18
cdr3_aa: CASSRTGLDTMNTEAFF
cdr3_nt: TGTGCCAGCTCACGGACAGGACTTGATACCATGAACACTGAAGCTTTCTTT

clone_size: .
d_call: .
j_call: TRBJ2-3
v_call: TRBV29-1
cdr3_aa: CSVARGTDTQYF
cdr3_nt: TGCAGCGTGGCGAGGGGCACAGATACGCAGTATTTT

clone_size: once
d_call: .
j_call: TRBJ2-5
v_call: TRBV14
cdr3_aa: CASSLGGAAQETQYF
cdr3_nt: TGTGCCAGCAGCCTCGGTGGGGCGGCCCAAGAGACCCAGTACTTC

clone_size: few
d_call: TRBD1
j_call: TRBJ1-3
v_call: TRBV2
cdr3_aa: CASDRAGNTIYF
cdr3_nt: TGTGCCAGTGACAGGGCCGGAAACACCATATATTTT

clone_size: .
d_call: .
j_call: TRBJ2-3
v_call: TRBV4-1
cdr3_aa: CASSQQGIGTDTQYF
cdr3_nt: TGCGCCAGCAGCCAGCAGGGTATTGGCACAGATACGCAGTATTTT

clone_size: once
d_call: .
j_call: TRBJ2-2
v_call: TRBV27
cdr3_aa: CASRLGLTGELFF
cdr3_nt: TGTGCCAGCAGGCTGGGCCTCACCGGGGAGCTGTTTTTT

clone_size: .
d_call: .
j_call: TRBJ1-2
v_call: TRBV2
cdr3_aa: CASSDGRTDGYTF
cdr3_nt: TGTGCCAGCAGTGATGGGCGGACAGATGGCTACACCTTC

clone_size: .
d_call: TRBD1
j_call: TRBJ1-1
v_call: TRBV6-1
cdr3_aa: CASSGRDRRLNTEAFF
cdr3_nt: TGTGCCAGCAGTGGTAGGGACAGACGATTGAACACTGAAGCTTTCTTT

clone_size: once
d_call: TRBD1
j_call: TRBJ1-3
v_call: TRBV9
cdr3_aa: CASSVARTGNTIYF
cdr3_nt: TGTGCCAGCAGCGTAGCTCGGACAGGGAACACCATATATTTT

clone_size: .
d_call: .
j_call: TRBJ1-4
v_call: TRBV2
cdr3_aa: CASSEGVATNEKLFF
cdr3_nt: TGTGCCAGCAGTGAAGGCGTAGCAACTAATGAAAAACTGTTTTTT

clone_size: .
d_call: .
j_call: TRBJ1-3
v_call: TRBV18
cdr3_aa: CASSPAQGVKNTIYF
cdr3_nt: TGTGCCAGCTCACCAGCGCAGGGCGTTAAAAACACCATATATTTT

clone_size: .
d_call: TRBD1
j_call: TRBJ2-7
v_call: TRBV5-4
cdr3_aa: CASSLGGQADYEQYF
cdr3_nt: TGTGCCAGCAGCTTGGGGGGACAGGCTGACTACGAGCAGTACTTC

clone_size: .
d_call: .
j_call: TRBJ2-7
v_call: TRBV16
cdr3_aa: CASSQFSGTGTRSYEQYF
cdr3_nt: TGTGCCAGCAGCCAATTTTCCGGTACAGGGACGAGGTCCTACGAGCAGTACTTC

clone_size: .
d_call: TRBD2
j_call: TRBJ2-3
v_call: TRBV10-2
cdr3_aa: CATGLAGTDTQYF
cdr3_nt: TGCGCCACCGGACTAGCGGGCACAGATACGCAGTATTTT

clone_size: .
d_call: .
j_call: TRBJ1-5
v_call: TRBV18
cdr3_aa: CASSPQQGNQPQHF
cdr3_nt: TGTGCCAGCTCACCACAGCAGGGCAATCAGCCCCAGCATTTT

clone_size: .
d_call: TRBD1
j_call: TRBJ1-5
v_call: TRBV29-1
cdr3_aa: CSVTIGDRGQPQHF
cdr3_nt: TGCAGCGTTACTATCGGGGACAGGGGTCAGCCCCAGCATTTT

clone_size: .
d_call: .
j_call: TRBJ2-2
v_call: TRBV12-5
cdr3_aa: CASGFVGTTNTGELFF
cdr3_nt: TGTGCTAGTGGTTTTGTGGGGACAACGAACACCGGGGAGCTGTTTTTT

clone_size: .
d_call: .
j_call: TRBJ2-3
v_call: TRBV29-1
cdr3_aa: CSVEGGGGSTDTQYF
cdr3_nt: TGCAGCGTTGAAGGAGGGGGGGGGAGCACAGATACGCAGTATTTT

clone_size: few
d_call: .
j_call: TRBJ1-1
v_call: TRBV5-1
cdr3_aa: CASSARNTEAFF
cdr3_nt: TGCGCCAGCAGCGCGCGGAACACTGAAGCTTTCTTT

clone_size: .
d_call: TRBD1
j_call: TRBJ1-1
v_call: TRBV10-3
cdr3_aa: CAIKDRGLNTEAFF
cdr3_nt: TGTGCCATCAAGGACAGGGGCTTGAACACTGAAGCTTTCTTT

clone_size: .
d_call: .
j_call: TRBJ2-2
v_call: TRBV7-8
cdr3_aa: CASSPVGGNTGELFF
cdr3_nt: TGTGCCAGCAGCCCGGTGGGGGGGAACACCGGGGAGCTGTTTTTT

clone_size: .
d_call: TRBD2
j_call: TRBJ2-3
v_call: TRBV7-3
cdr3_aa: CASSQTGGRVADTQYF
cdr3_nt: TGTGCCAGCAGCCAGACGGGAGGCAGGGTGGCAGATACGCAGTATTTT

clone_size: .
d_call: .
j_call: TRBJ1-2
v_call: TRBV19
cdr3_aa: CASSIEAGAMVRGYTF
cdr3_nt: TGTGCCAGTAGTATAGAGGCGGGGGCCATGGTGCGGGGCTACACCTTC

clone_size: .
d_call: TRBD1
j_call: TRBJ1-1
v_call: TRBV5-1
cdr3_aa: CASSSEGQGPGTEAFF
cdr3_nt: TGCGCCAGCAGCTCCGAGGGACAGGGGCCAGGAACTGAAGCTTTCTTT

clone_size: few
d_call: .
j_call: TRBJ2-3
v_call: TRBV7-8
cdr3_aa: CASSLAPRGRTDTQYF
cdr3_nt: TGTGCCAGCAGCTTAGCGCCCAGGGGAAGGACAGATACGCAGTATTTT

clone_size: .
d_call: TRBD2
j_call: TRBJ2-2
v_call: TRBV11-2
cdr3_aa: CASSPGTSGRVGELFF
cdr3_nt: TGTGCCAGCAGCCCGGGGACTAGCGGGAGGGTAGGGGAGCTGTTTTTT

clone_size: once
d_call: .
j_call: TRBJ2-7
v_call: TRBV7-9
cdr3_aa: CASSNGGSSYEQYF
cdr3_nt: TGTGCCAGCAGCAACGGAGGGAGCTCCTACGAGCAGTACTTC

clone_size: once
d_call: .
j_call: TRBJ2-2
v_call: TRBV4-2
cdr3_aa: CASSQATGNTGELFF
cdr3_nt: TGTGCCAGCAGCCAAGCTACAGGGAACACCGGGGAGCTGTTTTTT

clone_size: .
d_call: TRBD1
j_call: TRBJ2-7
v_call: TRBV2
cdr3_aa: CASIRQGDSYEQYF
cdr3_nt: TGTGCCAGCATTAGACAAGGGGACAGCTACGAGCAGTACTTC

clone_size: .
d_call: .
j_call: TRBJ1-4
v_call: TRBV7-2
cdr3_aa: CASSSRPATNEKLFF
cdr3_nt: TGTGCCAGCAGCTCTAGACCTGCAACTAATGAAAAACTGTTTTTT

clone_size: .
d_call: .
j_call: TRBJ2-7
v_call: TRBV7-2
cdr3_aa: CASGAGRTYEQYF
cdr3_nt: TGTGCCAGCGGGGCAGGTAGAACCTACGAGCAGTACTTC

clone_size: .
d_call: .
j_call: TRBJ2-1
v_call: TRBV5-1
cdr3_aa: CASSLAVGHMNEQFF
cdr3_nt: TGCGCCAGCAGCCTTGCGGTGGGGCATATGAATGAGCAGTTCTTC

clone_size: .
d_call: .
j_call: TRBJ1-1
v_call: TRBV19
cdr3_aa: CATRGGLNTEAFF
cdr3_nt: TGTGCCACTAGAGGAGGGCTTAACACTGAAGCTTTCTTT

clone_size: .
d_call: TRBD2
j_call: TRBJ2-3
v_call: TRBV6-4
cdr3_aa: CASSDSSGSLEDTQYF
cdr3_nt: TGTGCCAGCAGTGACTCTAGCGGGAGCTTGGAAGATACGCAGTATTTT

clone_size: .
d_call: TRBD2
j_call: TRBJ2-1
v_call: TRBV7-2
cdr3_aa: CASSSVTTSGGLEQFF
cdr3_nt: TGTGCCAGCAGCTCCGTCACTACTAGCGGGGGTCTTGAGCAGTTCTTC

clone_size: .
d_call: TRBD1
j_call: TRBJ2-1
v_call: TRBV5-1
cdr3_aa: CASSPGQHNEQFF
cdr3_nt: TGCGCCAGCAGCCCGGGACAGCACAATGAGCAGTTCTTC

clone_size: .
d_call: .
j_call: TRBJ2-7
v_call: TRBV7-2
cdr3_aa: CASSHNPAGVNSYEQYF
cdr3_nt: TGTGCCAGCAGCCACAACCCCGCAGGGGTAAACTCCTACGAGCAGTACTTC

clone_size: .
d_call: TRBD1
j_call: TRBJ1-2
v_call: TRBV5-4
cdr3_aa: CASSVRTGVDYGYTF
cdr3_nt: TGTGCCAGCAGCGTACGGACAGGGGTTGACTATGGCTACACCTTC

clone_size: .
d_call: TRBD1
j_call: TRBJ2-7
v_call: TRBV28
cdr3_aa: CASSQRDRDFEQYF
cdr3_nt: TGTGCCAGCAGTCAACGGGACAGGGATTTCGAGCAGTACTTC